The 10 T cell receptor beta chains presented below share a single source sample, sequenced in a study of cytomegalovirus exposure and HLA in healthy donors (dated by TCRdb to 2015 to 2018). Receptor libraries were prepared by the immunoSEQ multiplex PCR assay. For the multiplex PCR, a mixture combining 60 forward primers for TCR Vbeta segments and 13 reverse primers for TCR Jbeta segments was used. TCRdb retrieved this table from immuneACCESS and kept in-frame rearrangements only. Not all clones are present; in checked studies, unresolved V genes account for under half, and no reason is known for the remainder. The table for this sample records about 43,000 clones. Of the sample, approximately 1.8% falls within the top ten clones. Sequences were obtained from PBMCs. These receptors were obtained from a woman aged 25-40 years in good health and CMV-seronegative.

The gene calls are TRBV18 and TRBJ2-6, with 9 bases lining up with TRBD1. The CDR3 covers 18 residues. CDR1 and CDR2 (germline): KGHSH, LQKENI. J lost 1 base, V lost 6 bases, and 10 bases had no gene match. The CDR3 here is CASSPPGQGMSGANVLTF. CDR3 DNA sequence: TGTGCCAGCTCCCCCCCGGGACAGGGTATGTCTGGGGCCAACGTCCTGACTTTC.

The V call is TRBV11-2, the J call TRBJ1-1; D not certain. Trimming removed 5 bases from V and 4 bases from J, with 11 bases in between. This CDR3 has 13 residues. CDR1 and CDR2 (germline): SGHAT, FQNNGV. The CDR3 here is CASSPQAGTEAFF. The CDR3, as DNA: TGTGCCAGCAGCCCCCAGGCCGGCACTGAAGCTTTCTTT.

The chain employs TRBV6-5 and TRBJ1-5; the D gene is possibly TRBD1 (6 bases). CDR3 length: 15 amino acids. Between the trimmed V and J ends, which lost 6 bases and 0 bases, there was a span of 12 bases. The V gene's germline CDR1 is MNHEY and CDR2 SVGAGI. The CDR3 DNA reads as TGTGCCAGCAGACCGAGGGGGGGTAGCAATCAGCCCCAGCATTTT. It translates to CASRPRGGSNQPQHF.

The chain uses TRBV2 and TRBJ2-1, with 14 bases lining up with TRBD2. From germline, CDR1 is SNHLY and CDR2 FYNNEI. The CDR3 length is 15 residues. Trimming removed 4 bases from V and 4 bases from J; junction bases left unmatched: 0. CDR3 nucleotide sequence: TGTGCCAGCAGTGGACTAGCGGGAGGGTACAATGAGCAGTTCTTC. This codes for CASSGLAGGYNEQFF. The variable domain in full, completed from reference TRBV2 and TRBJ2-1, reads EPEVTQTPSHQVTQMGQEVILRCVPISNHLYFYWYRQILGQKVEFLVSFYNNEISEKSEIFDDQFSVERPDGSNFTLKIRSTKLEDSAMYFCASSGLAGGYNEQFFGPGTRLTVL.

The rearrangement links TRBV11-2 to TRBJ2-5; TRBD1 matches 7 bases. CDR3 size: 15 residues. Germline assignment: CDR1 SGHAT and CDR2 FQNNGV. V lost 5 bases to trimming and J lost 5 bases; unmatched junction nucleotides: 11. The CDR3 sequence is CASSHPGQNMETQYF. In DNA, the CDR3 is TGTGCCAGCAGCCATCCGGGACAGAACATGGAGACCCAGTACTTC.

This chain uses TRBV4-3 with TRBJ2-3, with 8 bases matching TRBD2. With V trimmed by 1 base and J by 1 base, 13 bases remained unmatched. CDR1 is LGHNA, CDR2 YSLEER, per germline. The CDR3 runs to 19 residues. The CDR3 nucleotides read TGCGCCAGCAGCCAAGTTGCTTTACGGACTAGCCGCCGCACAGATACGCAGTATTTT. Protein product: CASSQVALRTSRRTDTQYF.

The CDR3 nucleotides read TGTGCCAGCAGCGTGGGACACTCGAACTATGGCTACACCTTC. Translation gives CASSVGHSNYGYTF. The chain links TRBV11-3 to TRBJ1-2; TRBD1 is a possible D gene (6 bases). This CDR3 is 14 amino acids long. Germline-derived CDR1 and CDR2 are SGHNT and YENEEA. V was shortened by 5 bases and J by 2 bases, with 12 bases between the two germline ends.

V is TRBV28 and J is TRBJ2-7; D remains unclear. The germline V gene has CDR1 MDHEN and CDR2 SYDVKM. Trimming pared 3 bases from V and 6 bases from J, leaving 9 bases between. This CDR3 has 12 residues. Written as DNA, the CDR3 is TGTGCCAGCAGTTTTCCCCCGGGCGAGCAGTACTTC. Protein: CASSFPPGEQYF.

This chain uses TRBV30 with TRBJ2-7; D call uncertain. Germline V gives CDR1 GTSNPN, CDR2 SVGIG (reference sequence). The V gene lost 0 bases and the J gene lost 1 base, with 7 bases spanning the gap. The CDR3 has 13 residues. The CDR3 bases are TGTGCCTGGAGTGTAGGAGCATCCTACGAGCAGTACTTC. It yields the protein CAWSVGASYEQYF.

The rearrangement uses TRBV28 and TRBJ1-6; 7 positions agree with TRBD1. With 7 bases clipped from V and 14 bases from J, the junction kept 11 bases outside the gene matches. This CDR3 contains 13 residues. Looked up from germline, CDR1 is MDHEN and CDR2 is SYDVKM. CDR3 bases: TGTGCCAGCAACGACAGGGCAAATTCGGCCCTCCACTTT. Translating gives CASNDRANSALHF.